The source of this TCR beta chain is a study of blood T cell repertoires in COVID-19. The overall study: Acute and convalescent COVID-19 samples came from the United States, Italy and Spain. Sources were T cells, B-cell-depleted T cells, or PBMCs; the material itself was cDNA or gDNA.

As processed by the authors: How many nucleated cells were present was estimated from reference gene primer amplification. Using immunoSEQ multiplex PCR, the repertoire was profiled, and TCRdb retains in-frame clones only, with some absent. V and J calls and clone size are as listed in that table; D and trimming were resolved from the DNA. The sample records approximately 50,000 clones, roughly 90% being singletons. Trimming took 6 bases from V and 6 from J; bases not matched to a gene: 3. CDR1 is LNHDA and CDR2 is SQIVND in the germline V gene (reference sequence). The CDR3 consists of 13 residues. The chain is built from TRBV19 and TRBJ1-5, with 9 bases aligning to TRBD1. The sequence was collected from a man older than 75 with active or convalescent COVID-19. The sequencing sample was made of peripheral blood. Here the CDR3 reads CASRAGQGQPQHF. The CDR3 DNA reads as TGTGCCAGTAGGGCGGGACAGGGTCAGCCCCAGCATTTT.